This is a list of T cell receptor beta chains from one sample in a study of cytomegalovirus exposure and HLA in healthy donors. Measured with immunoSEQ multiplex PCR; TCRdb has only the in-frame clones, and not every one. Among 75,000 to 90,000 clones listed, roughly 79% were seen once. Sequenced material: PBMCs. All receptors come from a male donor in good health and CMV-seropositive. The CDR3 runs from the conserved cysteine through the conserved F or W. A D gene is named only where the DNA matches it firmly. Where a row states a size, it is once, few, many or the class of an expanded clone; other rows omit it.

len,j_gene,abundance,v_gene,d_gene,CDR3nt,CDR3aa
16,TRBJ2-2,-,TRBV27,TRBD2,TGTGCCAGCCGCTCGTGGGCTAGCGGGGGAGGCGGGGAGCTGTTTTTT,CASRSWASGGGGELFF
14,TRBJ2-1,-,TRBV4-2,-,TGTGCCAGCAGCCACCTTGGGAGCAACAATGAGCAGTTCTTC,CASSHLGSNNEQFF
13,TRBJ2-5,-,TRBV29-1,TRBD1,TGCAGCGTTGGGGGACAGGGCCAAGAGACCCAGTACTTC,CSVGGQGQETQYF
15,TRBJ2-1,-,TRBV6-5,TRBD2,TGTGCCAGCCCAATTGCCCGCGGGAGGGCCAATGAGCAGTTCTTC,CASPIARGRANEQFF
17,TRBJ2-7,-,TRBV4-2,TRBD2,TGTGCCAGCAGCCGAGCCCGGGGACTAGCGGGGGATGGGGAGCAGTACTTC,CASSRARGLAGDGEQYF
14,TRBJ1-2,-,TRBV6-6,TRBD1,TGTGCCAGCAGCCCCGGACAGGGTGACTATGGCTACACCTTC,CASSPGQGDYGYTF
13,TRBJ2-7,-,TRBV7-9,-,TGTGCCAGCCAGGGAGACAGGCCCTACGAGCAGTACTTC,CASQGDRPYEQYF
17,TRBJ2-1,-,TRBV11-2,TRBD2,TGTGCCAGCAGCTTAGGGAAACTAGCGGGAGGGCCAGAGGAGCAGTTCTTC,CASSLGKLAGGPEEQFF
15,TRBJ2-1,-,TRBV7-3,TRBD1,TGTGCCAGCTCTCGGGCGACAGGGATAATGCATGAGCAGTTCTTC,CASSRATGIMHEQFF
16,TRBJ2-1,-,TRBV9,TRBD2,TGTGCCAGCAGCGCCCGCAGCGGGAATATCTACAATGAGCAGTTCTTC,CASSARSGNIYNEQFF
13,TRBJ2-1,once,TRBV5-1,-,TGCGCCAGCAGCTTGGAGTCAGGGGTTGAGCAGTTCTTC,CASSLESGVEQFF
14,TRBJ1-5,-,TRBV29-1,-,TGCAGCGTTGATGGCCAGGGCGGGGGTCAGCCCCAGCATTTT,CSVDGQGGGQPQHF
20,TRBJ2-4,-,TRBV7-8,TRBD1,TGTGCCAGCAGCTTAGCGGTCCTCCCCGGGACAGGGGGCCCAAAAAACATTCAGTACTTC,CASSLAVLPGTGGPKNIQYF
11,TRBJ2-3,-,TRBV30,-,TGTGCCTCCACAGGCACAGATACGCAGTATTTT,CASTGTDTQYF
15,TRBJ1-2,-,TRBV6-6,-,TGTGCCAGCAGTTACATGGGGAGAATCCTCTATGGCTACACCTTC,CASSYMGRILYGYTF
16,TRBJ2-3,-,TRBV11-3,TRBD1,TGTGCCAGCAGCTTGGAGACAGGGAGTTACACAGATACGCAGTATTTT,CASSLETGSYTDTQYF
12,TRBJ2-7,-,TRBV5-1,-,TGCGCCAGCAGCTCGGGAGTTACCGAGCAGTACTTC,CASSSGVTEQYF
11,TRBJ2-7,-,TRBV30,-,TGTGCCTGGAGTGTATACTACGAGCAGTACTTC,CAWSVYYEQYF
16,TRBJ2-1,-,TRBV4-3,TRBD1,TGCGCCAGCAGCCACACAGGGGCCCACCTTTACAATGAGCAGTTCTTC,CASSHTGAHLYNEQFF
11,TRBJ1-2,-,TRBV7-8,-,TGTGCCGTAAGAACAGGGACCGGCTACACCTTC,CAVRTGTGYTF
15,TRBJ2-7,-,TRBV4-2,TRBD1,TGTGCCAGCAGTCGCGAGGACAGGGGGCTGGACGAGCAGTACTTC,CASSREDRGLDEQYF
18,TRBJ2-6,-,TRBV9,TRBD2,TGTGCCAGCAGCGTAGGATCTAGCGGGAGAGCTGGGGCCAACGTCCTGACTTTC,CASSVGSSGRAGANVLTF
15,TRBJ2-4,-,TRBV28,-,TGTGCCAGCAGCCCGGGGAACATAGCCAAAAACATTCAGTACTTC,CASSPGNIAKNIQYF
15,TRBJ1-6,-,TRBV6-6,-,TGTGCCAGCAGTTACGTCGGGGGGTCCAATTCACCCCTCCACTTT,CASSYVGGSNSPLHF
12,TRBJ1-2,few,TRBV7-9,-,TGTGCCAGCAGCTTCGCTGGCGTCGGGTACACCTTC,CASSFAGVGYTF
15,TRBJ2-1,few,TRBV5-1,TRBD2,TGCGCCAGCAGCTGGGGGTCAAGCGGGAGCGGTGAGCAGTTCTTC,CASSWGSSGSGEQFF
17,TRBJ2-4,-,TRBV4-2,-,TGTGCCAGCAGCCAGGACCCTGGGGGAAGGGGGGGCAACATTCAGTACTTC,CASSQDPGGRGGNIQYF
13,TRBJ1-1,-,TRBV9,-,TGTGCCAGCAGCGTGGGGGCTAGCACTGAAGCTTTCTTT,CASSVGASTEAFF
13,TRBJ1-5,few,TRBV25-1,-,TGTGCCAGCAGTGAACAGGCGAATCAGCCCCAGCATTTT,CASSEQANQPQHF
14,TRBJ1-1,-,TRBV7-2,-,TGTGCCAGCAGCCTCCGGACAGTAAACACTGAAGCTTTCTTT,CASSLRTVNTEAFF
18,TRBJ2-2,-,TRBV7-2,-,TGTGCCAGCAGCCCGAGCCCGAAGGTGGGCTGGGTCACCGGGGAGCTGTTTTTT,CASSPSPKVGWVTGELFF
15,TRBJ2-7,-,TRBV11-2,-,TGTGCCAGCAGCTTATGGGTCCCACAGGCCGACGAGCAGTACTTC,CASSLWVPQADEQYF
12,TRBJ1-2,-,TRBV9,-,TGTGCCAGCAGCCTTTCCCGCTATGGCTACACCTTC,CASSLSRYGYTF
13,TRBJ1-1,-,TRBV19,-,TGTGCCAGTAGTATAATCCAGTACAGTGAAGCTTTCTTT,CASSIIQYSEAFF
17,TRBJ2-1,-,TRBV25-1,TRBD2,TGTGCCAGCAGTGATCCAAGCGGGGGAAACTCCTACAATGAGCAGTTCTTC,CASSDPSGGNSYNEQFF